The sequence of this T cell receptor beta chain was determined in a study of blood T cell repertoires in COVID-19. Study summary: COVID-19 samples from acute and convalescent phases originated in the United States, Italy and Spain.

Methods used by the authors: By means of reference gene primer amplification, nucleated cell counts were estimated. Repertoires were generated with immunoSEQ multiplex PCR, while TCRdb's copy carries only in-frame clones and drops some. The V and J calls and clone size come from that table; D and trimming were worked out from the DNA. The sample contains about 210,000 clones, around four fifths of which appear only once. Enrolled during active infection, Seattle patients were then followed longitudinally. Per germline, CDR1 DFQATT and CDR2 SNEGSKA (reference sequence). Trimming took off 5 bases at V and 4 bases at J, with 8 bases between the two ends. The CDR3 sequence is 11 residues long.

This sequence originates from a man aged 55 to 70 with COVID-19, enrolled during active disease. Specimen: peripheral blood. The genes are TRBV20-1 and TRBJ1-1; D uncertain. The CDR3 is CSARAGTEAFF. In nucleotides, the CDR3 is TGCAGTGCTCGAGCGGGCACTGAAGCTTTCTTT.